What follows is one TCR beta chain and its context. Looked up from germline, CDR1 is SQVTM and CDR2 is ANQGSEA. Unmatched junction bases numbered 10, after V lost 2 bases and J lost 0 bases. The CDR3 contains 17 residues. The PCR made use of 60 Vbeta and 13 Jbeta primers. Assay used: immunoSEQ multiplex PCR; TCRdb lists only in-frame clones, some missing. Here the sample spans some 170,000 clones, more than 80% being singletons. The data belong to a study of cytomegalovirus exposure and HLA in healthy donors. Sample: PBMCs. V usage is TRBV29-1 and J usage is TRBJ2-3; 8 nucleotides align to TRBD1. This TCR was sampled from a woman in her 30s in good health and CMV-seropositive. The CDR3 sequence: CSVETGTGEESTDTQYF. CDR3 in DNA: TGCAGCGTTGAAACCGGGACAGGCGAGGAAAGCACAGATACGCAGTATTTT.